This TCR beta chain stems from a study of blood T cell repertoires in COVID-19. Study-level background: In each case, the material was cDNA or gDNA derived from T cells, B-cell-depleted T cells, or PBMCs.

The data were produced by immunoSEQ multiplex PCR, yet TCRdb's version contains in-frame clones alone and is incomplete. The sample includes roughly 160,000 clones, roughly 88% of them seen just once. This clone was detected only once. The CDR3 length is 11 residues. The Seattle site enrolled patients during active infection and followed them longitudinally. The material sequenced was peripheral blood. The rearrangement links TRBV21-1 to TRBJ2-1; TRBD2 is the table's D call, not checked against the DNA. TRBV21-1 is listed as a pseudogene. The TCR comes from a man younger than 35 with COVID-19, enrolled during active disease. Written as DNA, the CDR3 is TGTGCCAGCAGCAAGCGGGATGAGCAGTTCTTC. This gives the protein CASSKRDEQFF.